Listed below are T cell receptor beta chains from one sample, sequenced in a study of cytomegalovirus exposure and HLA in healthy donors. Sequencing used immunoSEQ multiplex PCR; TCRdb keeps in-frame clones, though not all of them. Of 100,000 to 150,000 clones listed, around 80% are singletons. Input material: PBMCs. These receptors all stem from a woman in her 50s in good health and CMV-seropositive. CDR3s include the opening cysteine and the closing phenylalanine or tryptophan. D genes are given only for firm matches. Size is stated for part of the rows, as once, few or many counts, or as a class when the clone is expanded.

V gene	D gene	clone size	J gene	CDR3 protein	CDR3 DNA
TRBV5-4	.	few	TRBJ2-1	CASSLGAPKAYNEQFF	TGTGCCAGCAGTCTGGGGGCCCCTAAGGCCTACAATGAGCAGTTCTTC
TRBV4-3	TRBD1	.	TRBJ2-7	CASSQGVTGGYEQYF	TGCGCCAGCAGCCAGGGTGTGACAGGGGGCTACGAGCAGTACTTC
TRBV27	.	.	TRBJ2-5	CASSLSLALAETQYF	TGTGCCAGCAGTTTATCGCTCGCGCTAGCAGAGACCCAGTACTTC
TRBV6-5	.	.	TRBJ1-2	CASSHGGGYTF	TGTGCCAGCAGCCACGGGGGTGGCTACACCTTC
TRBV4-2	TRBD1	once	TRBJ1-4	CASSRGQGNEKLFF	TGTGCCAGCAGCCGGGGACAGGGAAATGAAAAACTGTTTTTT
TRBV11-2	.	.	TRBJ1-1	CASSPLGLRRLNTEAFF	TGTGCCAGCAGCCCTCTTGGCCTGCGGCGTCTTAACACTGAAGCTTTCTTT
TRBV15	TRBD1	.	TRBJ1-4	CATSRWTGAGEKLFF	TGTGCCACCAGCAGATGGACAGGGGCTGGGGAAAAACTGTTTTTT
TRBV5-4	.	.	TRBJ1-1	CASSTRVVNTEAFF	TGTGCCAGCAGCACCAGGGTTGTGAACACTGAAGCTTTCTTT
TRBV4-3	TRBD1	once	TRBJ1-1	CASSHHVNRGGTEAFF	TGCGCCAGCAGCCACCACGTCAACAGGGGGGGGACTGAAGCTTTCTTT
TRBV29-1	.	.	TRBJ1-2	CSVGGQRYGYTF	TGCAGCGTGGGAGGGCAGCGCTATGGCTACACCTTC
TRBV4-3	.	.	TRBJ1-6	CASSQDRVSPLHF	TGCGCCAGCAGCCAAGATCGAGTTTCACCCCTCCACTTT
TRBV7-9	.	few	TRBJ2-2	CASTPGGTGELFF	TGTGCCAGCACCCCCGGGGGCACCGGGGAGCTGTTTTTT
TRBV6-5	.	.	TRBJ2-6	CASSYLLSEGANVLTF	TGTGCCAGCAGTTACCTACTGTCGGAGGGGGCCAACGTCCTGACTTTC
TRBV4-3	.	.	TRBJ1-3	CASSQHGDGTIYF	TGCGCCAGCAGCCAACACGGAGATGGCACCATATATTTT
TRBV25-1	TRBD1	.	TRBJ1-1	CASSATTGVTTEAFF	TGTGCCAGCAGTGCTACGACAGGGGTCACCACTGAAGCTTTCTTT
TRBV15	.	.	TRBJ2-1	CATSRAVNEQFF	TGTGCCACCAGCAGAGCGGTGAATGAGCAGTTCTTC
TRBV30	.	.	TRBJ1-2	CAWSARTTGRVGYGYTF	TGTGCCTGGAGTGCCCGAACTACAGGGAGGGTTGGCTATGGCTACACCTTC
TRBV5-1	.	.	TRBJ1-4	CASTRGAATNEKLFF	TGCGCCAGCACTCGGGGGGCAGCAACTAATGAAAAACTGTTTTTT
TRBV6-1	TRBD1	.	TRBJ2-7	CASSYTGTEAYEQYF	TGTGCCAGCAGCTACACCGGGACAGAGGCTTACGAGCAGTACTTC
TRBV7-2	TRBD1	.	TRBJ1-2	CASSQISDRGYGYTF	TGTGCCAGCAGCCAAATATCGGACAGGGGTTATGGCTACACCTTC
TRBV5-1	TRBD1	.	TRBJ1-6	CASSLTGGQPPLHF	TGCGCCAGCAGCCTAACAGGGGGCCAGCCACCCCTCCACTTT
TRBV4-1	.	.	TRBJ1-1	CASSQESGGTEAFF	TGCGCCAGCAGCCAAGAATCAGGAGGGACTGAAGCTTTCTTT
TRBV18	TRBD1	.	TRBJ1-3	CASSPPGQGGAAGNTIYF	TGTGCCAGCTCACCCCCGGGACAGGGAGGAGCTGCTGGAAACACCATATATTTT
TRBV29-1	.	.	TRBJ2-3	CSVEWTGTPKLPDTQYF	TGCAGCGTTGAATGGACGGGGACACCAAAGCTCCCAGATACGCAGTATTTT
TRBV7-2	.	.	TRBJ1-2	CASSMYSGPVGYTF	TGTGCCAGCAGCATGTACAGCGGACCGGTCGGCTACACCTTC
TRBV30	.	.	TRBJ1-5	CAWSPDTNQPQHF	TGTGCCTGGAGTCCGGACACTAATCAGCCCCAGCATTTT
TRBV2	TRBD1	.	TRBJ1-1	CASRPRAGGTSEAFF	TGTGCCAGCAGGCCGAGGGCAGGGGGTACGTCTGAAGCTTTCTTT
TRBV25-1	TRBD1	.	TRBJ1-6	CASSPSTGGYYSPLHF	TGTGCCAGCAGCCCCTCTACAGGGGGCTATTATTCACCCCTCCACTTT
TRBV19	.	.	TRBJ2-3	CASSIGDSGDTQYF	TGTGCCAGTAGTATAGGGGACTCCGGAGATACGCAGTATTTT
TRBV19	.	.	TRBJ1-6	CASSTENRNYNSPLHF	TGTGCCAGTAGTACCGAAAACAGGAACTATAATTCACCCCTCCACTTT
TRBV2	TRBD1	.	TRBJ2-3	CASSRDRASTDTQYF	TGTGCCAGCAGCCGGGACAGGGCGAGCACAGATACGCAGTATTTT
TRBV4-2	TRBD1	.	TRBJ1-1	CASSQEGGAGEAFF	TGTGCCAGCAGCCAGGAAGGGGGCGCCGGTGAAGCTTTCTTT
TRBV5-6	TRBD2	.	TRBJ2-7	CASSYPGLAREQYF	TGTGCCAGCAGCTACCCGGGACTAGCGCGGGAGCAGTACTTC
TRBV15	.	few	TRBJ1-2	CATSRGHTPADYGYTF	TGTGCCACCAGCCGGGGACATACCCCAGCTGACTATGGCTACACCTTC
TRBV4-2	TRBD2	.	TRBJ2-3	CASSQGTSDHTDTQYF	TGTGCCAGCAGCCAAGGGACTAGCGACCACACAGATACGCAGTATTTT
TRBV30	.	.	TRBJ1-5	CAWRTDSNQPQHF	TGTGCCTGGAGGACAGATAGCAATCAGCCCCAGCATTTT
TRBV21-1	.	.	TRBJ2-1	CASSNVQGSYEQFF	TGTGCCAGCAGCAATGTCCAGGGCAGTTATGAGCAGTTCTTC
TRBV15	TRBD2	.	TRBJ2-7	CATSRSGGSSEQYF	TGTGCCACCAGCAGATCTGGCGGGAGTAGCGAGCAGTACTTC
TRBV6-5	.	.	TRBJ2-7	CASSQGIGLREQYF	TGTGCCAGCAGTCAGGGTATTGGTCTTCGCGAGCAGTACTTC
TRBV5-1	TRBD1	few	TRBJ2-2	CASSWNPGRGTDTGELFF	TGCGCCAGCAGCTGGAACCCGGGCAGGGGGACGGACACCGGGGAGCTGTTTTTT
TRBV27	.	.	TRBJ2-1	CASSLIFIGAGNEQFF	TGTGCCAGCAGTTTAATTTTTATTGGGGCCGGCAATGAGCAGTTCTTC
TRBV6-1	.	.	TRBJ1-1	CASSADRNTEAFF	TGTGCCAGCAGCGCGGACAGAAACACTGAAGCTTTCTTT
TRBV7-6	TRBD2	.	TRBJ2-1	CASSFPGGGGNEQFF	TGTGCCAGCAGTTTCCCGGGAGGGGGAGGCAATGAGCAGTTCTTC
TRBV18	.	once	TRBJ2-3	CASSPSRNRRTDTQYF	TGTGCCAGCTCACCAAGTCGCAACAGGCGCACAGATACGCAGTATTTT
TRBV9	TRBD2	.	TRBJ2-1	CASSEAPTSGGDNEQFF	TGTGCCAGCAGCGAAGCCCCCACTAGCGGAGGGGACAATGAGCAGTTCTTC
TRBV5-8	.	.	TRBJ2-7	CASSLLAGEWNEQYF	TGTGCCAGCAGCTTGCTGGCGGGTGAGTGGAACGAGCAGTACTTC
TRBV9	.	.	TRBJ1-1	CASSVAPNTEAFF	TGTGCCAGCAGCGTAGCTCCGAACACTGAAGCTTTCTTT
TRBV12-5	TRBD2	few	TRBJ2-5	CASGREGETQYF	TGTGCTAGTGGGAGGGAGGGGGAGACCCAGTACTTC
TRBV10-1	TRBD2	.	TRBJ2-7	CASSPAGTKHYEQYF	TGCGCCAGCAGCCCCGCGGGGACTAAACACTACGAGCAGTACTTC
TRBV6-1	TRBD2	.	TRBJ2-5	CASSSSGRAYETQYF	TGTGCCAGCAGTTCTAGCGGGAGGGCATATGAGACCCAGTACTTC
TRBV5-1	.	.	TRBJ1-1	CASSLVGNRDTEAFF	TGCGCCAGCAGCTTGGTTGGAAATCGGGACACTGAAGCTTTCTTT
TRBV7-2	TRBD2	once	TRBJ2-5	CASSSRTSGIETQYF	TGTGCCAGCAGCTCCAGGACTAGCGGGATAGAGACCCAGTACTTC
TRBV7-3	.	few	TRBJ2-5	CASSFLPDRQETQYF	TGTGCCAGCAGCTTCCTCCCCGACAGACAAGAGACCCAGTACTTC
TRBV7-9	TRBD2	.	TRBJ2-3	CASSLELAGGLDTQYF	TGTGCCAGCAGCTTAGAGTTAGCGGGGGGCTTAGATACGCAGTATTTT